The next 9 T cell receptor beta chains were all read from a single sample in a study of T-cell memory formation after mild COVID-19. Each CDR3 protein gets one entry after TCRdb re-called the 5' RACE reads with MiXCR. The table lists fewer than 450,000 distinct CDR3 sequences, 24% of them singletons, with 7.5% to 10% in the top ten. Material for sequencing was PBMCs or a T cell subset sorted from them (not recorded which). These receptors all come from an adult woman who had mild COVID-19 (a few samples of this study predate the infection). Cell type and time point are not known.

This clonotype has a count of ten or more. The chain is built from TRBV21-1 and TRBJ1-3. TRBV21-1 is a pseudogene segment. This CDR3 is 17 amino acids long. The chain's CDR3 is CASSKSGTANSGNTIYF. DNA for the CDR3: TGTGCCAGCAGCAAGAGTGGGACGGCAAACTCTGGAAACACCATATATTTT.

The chain combines TRBV15 with TRBJ2-1; 12 bases fit TRBD2. CDR3 length: 15 residues. After removal of 4 bases from V and 8 bases from J, the junction contained 6 bases not matched to a gene. CDR1 and CDR2 (germline): LNHNV, YYDKDF (reference sequence). The CDR3 sequence: CATSNGLAGWDEQFF. CDR3 sequence (DNA): TGTGCCACCAGCAACGGACTAGCGGGATGGGATGAGCAGTTCTTC.

This chain uses TRBV5-6 with TRBJ2-7; 14 bases agree with TRBD2. This CDR3 has 16 amino acids. The V and J ends lost 5 bases and 3 bases, in that order; junction bases with no gene match: 7. The V gene's germline CDR1 is SGHDT and CDR2 YYEEEE. The chain's CDR3 is CASSPGLAGANYEQYF. DNA of the CDR3: TGTGCCAGCAGTCCGGGACTAGCGGGAGCGAACTACGAGCAGTACTTC. Complete variable domain (other parts from reference TRBV5-6 and TRBJ2-7): DAGVTQSPTHLIKTRGQQVTLRCSPKSGHDTVSWYQQALGQGPQFIFQYYEEEERQRGNFPDRFSGHQFPNYSSELNVNALLLGDSALYLCASSPGLAGANYEQYFGPGTRLTVT.

The chain has TRBV4-1 and TRBJ2-5, with a possible D match to TRBD1 (5 bases). Germline V gene lookup returns CDR1 MGHRA and CDR2 YSYEKL. The CDR3 runs 13 residues. The germline V and J ends were trimmed by 1 base and 5 bases, with 8 bases remaining between them. CDR3 DNA sequence: TGCGCCAGCAGCCAAGGACAGATGGAGACCCAGTACTTC. Translating gives CASSQGQMETQYF.

This clonotype was counted ten times or more. The gene calls are TRBV28 and TRBJ1-4; D might be TRBD1 (6 bases). The CDR3 totals 14 residues. In germline, CDR1 is MDHEN, CDR2 SYDVKM. With 6 bases removed from V and 6 bases from J, the gap between germline ends came to 14 bases. CDR3 coding DNA: TGTGCCAGCAGAACTGGGGGGGGCGATGAAAAACTGTTTTTT. Its translation is CASRTGGGDEKLFF.

This clonotype was counted only a few times. This sequence joins TRBV7-9 and TRBJ2-7; 11 positions agree with TRBD2. With 4 bases clipped from V and 4 bases from J, the junction kept 6 bases outside the gene matches. The CDR3 has 15 residues. Germline lookup yields CDR1 SEHNR and CDR2 FQNEAQ (reference sequence). CDR3: CASSSSSGRMYEQYF. The CDR3 DNA reads as TGTGCCAGCAGCTCTTCTAGCGGGAGGATGTACGAGCAGTACTTC.

This chain links TRBV28 with TRBJ2-7, with 9 nucleotides matching TRBD2. The CDR3 is 18 amino acids. Germline CDR1 reads MDHEN; CDR2 reads SYDVKM. V dropped 3 bases and J dropped 2; count of bases not matched to a gene: 14. CDR3 sequence reads: CASSFPGGSGGRTYEQYF. DNA of the CDR3: TGTGCCAGCAGTTTCCCCGGGGGTAGCGGGGGAAGGACCTACGAGCAGTACTTC. Full variable domain (rest looked up from reference TRBV28 and TRBJ2-7): DVKVTQSSRYLVKRTGEKVFLECVQDMDHENMFWYRQDPGLGLRLIYFSYDVKMKEKGDIPEGYSVSREKKERFSLILESASTNQTSMYLCASSFPGGSGGRTYEQYFGPGTRLTVT.

The chain links TRBV7-9 to TRBJ2-3; TRBD2 is a possible D gene (5 bases). Trimming removed 0 bases at V and 0 bases at J, with 7 bases between. Germline assignment: CDR1 SEHNR and CDR2 FQNEAQ (reference sequence). The CDR3 is 15 amino acids. The CDR3: CASSLAGSSTDTQYF. The CDR3 region has the DNA TGTGCCAGCAGCTTAGCGGGGAGCAGCACAGATACGCAGTATTTT.

This clonotype was counted only a few times. The J gene is TRBJ2-3, the V gene TRBV7-2; D unresolved. Germline V gene sequence: CDR1 SGHTA, CDR2 FQGNSA. The ends were cut back, 3 bases at V and 6 bases at J, with 13 bases in the middle. This CDR3 comprises 14 residues. Here the CDR3 reads CASSFHAAPDTQYF. The CDR3 coding sequence is TGTGCCAGCAGCTTCCACGCGGCACCCGATACGCAGTATTTT.